The clone carrying this T cell receptor beta chain is a singleton in its sample. Its antigen is undetermined. The data originate from a study of shared clonotypes between healthy human individuals. Germline V gene data show CDR1 as SNHLY and CDR2 as FYNNEI. The length of the CDR3 is 14 residues. The V end was cut by 8 bases, the J end by 14 bases, with 27 bases between. General study results and limits: When compared with the clonotypes that were shared by all four sorted-subset donors, the non-shared clonotypes turned out to have lower generation probabilities.

Sequencing used immunoSEQ multiplex PCR; TCRdb keeps in-frame clones, though not all of them. Of about 2.4 million clones listed, roughly nine tenths are singletons. The chain joins TRBV2 to TRBJ1-1, with D perhaps matching TRBD1 (5 bases). Sequencing was performed on naive CD4+ T cells sorted from blood. The sample's subset: CD45RA+ positively selected. The receptor's source is a man aged 18 to 29 in good health. The CDR3 DNA is TGTGCCAGCCTGTTCGTAGTAGGGTCGGCTGAGGGGTTCTTT. Protein product: CASLFVVGSAEGFF.